This T cell receptor beta chain was obtained from a study of blood T cell repertoires in COVID-19. The overall study: From the United States, Italy and Spain came samples of acute and convalescent COVID-19.

Germline loops: CDR1 SEHNR, CDR2 FQNEAQ (reference sequence). This CDR3 has 13 amino acids. V lost 3 bases and J 4 bases, leaving 10 bases between the germline ends. Profiling relied on immunoSEQ multiplex PCR, and the TCRdb table lists in-frame clones only, not all of them. The repertoire includes hundreds of thousands of clones, 80% to 90% of them detected once, and approximately 1% sits in the top ten. What the recovered Cohort 3 donors had was two negative PCRs, clearance, or symptom resolution. Sequenced sample: PBMCs or T cells enriched from blood (not recorded which). The sequence was obtained from a man in his late teens or twenties who had recovered from COVID-19. This chain connects TRBV7-9 to TRBJ2-7, with a possible D match to TRBD1 (5 bases). The CDR3 bases are TGTGCCAGCAGCTTCTCCAGGGCTTACGAGCAGTACTTC. This gives the protein CASSFSRAYEQYF.